This entry is about one T cell receptor beta chain. These data belong to a study of T cells in tuberculosis. Overall study: The T cells targeted glucose monomycolate, a mycobacterial lipid, via CD1B.

After thawing and overnight rest, PBMC were stained with GMM-loaded CD1B tetramer, viability dye and anti-CD3 for sorting. CD1B tetramers were loaded with Rhodococcus equi-derived C32 glucose monomycolate. Tetramer-sorted PBMC had been CD14 monocyte-depleted before freezing. No alpha-beta pairing information exists for these sequences. TCRdb's copy holds only in-frame clones and misses some; the assay was immunoSEQ multiplex PCR. The sample lists about 58,000 clones; 70% to 90% were seen once. Germline values: CDR1 LGHNT, CDR2 FRNRAP. Trimming left V 3 bases short and J 6 bases short, with 16 bases between. The CDR3 length is 15 residues.

Sequencing input: CD1b-GMM tetramer-negative cells sorted from PBMCs. This chain connects TRBV12-5 to TRBJ2-3, with a possible D match to TRBD2 (6 bases). This sequence originates from an adult woman with latent tuberculosis. The CDR3 region has the DNA TGTGCTAGTGGTTTTGGGGGTCTTGGAGGGGATACGCAGTATTTT. Amino acid sequence: CASGFGGLGGDTQYF. The variable domain in full, with the rest retrieved from reference TRBV12-5 and TRBJ2-3, is DARVTQTPRHKVTEMGQEVTMRCQPILGHNTVFWYRQTMMQGLELLAYFRNRAPLDDSGMPKDRFSAEMPDATLATLKIQPSEPRDSAVYFCASGFGGLGGDTQYFGPGTRLTVL.